A single T cell receptor beta chain is shown here with its context. The CDR3 runs to 16 residues. Between the trimmed V and J ends, which lost 5 bases and 1 base, there was a span of 20 bases. Germline loops: CDR1 DFQATT, CDR2 SNEGSKA (reference sequence). TCRdb itself ran the PCR reads through MiXCR, one entry per CDR3 protein. The repertoire holds over 550,000 distinct CDR3 sequences, with less than 30% as singletons. This sample was included in a study of molecular identifiers for immune sequencing clone quantification. Sequencing was done on a sample of naive CD8+ T cells from blood, with Jurkat cell RNA spiked in. The subset denotes: FACS-sorted CD8+CD4-CCR7+CD45RA+ naive T cells. The J gene is TRBJ2-5, the V gene TRBV20-1; no clear D. The clonotype comes from a human donor in good health. Some libraries in this study had Jurkat cell RNA spiked in. CDR3 DNA: TGCAGTGCTCAGAACGAACCCTGGACGGTCCAAGAGACCCAGTACTTC. Translating it yields CSAQNEPWTVQETQYF.